The T cell receptor (beta chain) under discussion was sequenced for a study of glioma-infiltrating T cells. Germline CDR1 LGHNA, CDR2 YSLEER. V shed 4 bases, J shed 12 bases, and the junction held 3 bases outside the gene matches. This CDR3 is built from 11 residues. This clonotype was counted ten times or more. TCR alpha and beta CDR3 regions were amplified from RNA using iRepertoire nested multiplex PCR. Tissue mRNA or PBMC total RNA, 100-400 ng, went into one-step reverse transcription and amplification. Each CDR3 protein is one row after TCRdb ran MiXCR on the multiplex PCR reads. The sample records approximately 120,000 distinct CDR3 sequences, roughly 25% being singletons.

Source material: glioma tissue, nonneoplastic brain tissue, or PBMCs (not recorded which). V gene TRBV4-3 combines with J gene TRBJ2-1; TRBD2 matches at 7 bases. The TCR sequence derives from a human donor with low-grade glioma or glioblastoma, undergoing nonglioma brain surgery, or in good health (not recorded which). The CDR3 here is CASSRDYLQFF. The CDR3 bases are TGCGCCAGCAGCCGGGACTACCTGCAGTTCTTC.